Sequencing of this T cell receptor beta chain was carried out in a study of human T cells and chemical hapten exposure. Overall study: On the upper back, patch tests were applied with 0.01% DPC and read at 6 days.

Time point given: pre-sensitization, week 0. The treatment was: therapeutic diphenylcyclopropenone sensitization with weekly scalp DPC. MiXCR, applied by TCRdb to the RACE reads, yields one record per CDR3 protein. The sample shows around 350,000 distinct CDR3 sequences, 5% to 6.5% of them seen only once. This CDR3 is built from 17 residues. CDR1 and CDR2 (germline): SEHNR, FQNEAQ (reference sequence). After removal of 4 bases from V and 13 bases from J, the junction contained 17 bases not matched to a gene. This sequence originates from a young woman with alopecia areata. Some clones in this sample may be carry-over from other donors' samples. Specimen: whole blood, collected in connection with sensitization to the hapten diphenylcyclopropenone (DPC). The chain recombines TRBV7-9 with TRBJ2-4, with TRBD2 matching over 12 bases. CDR3 protein: CASSSRASGGALTRQYF. For the CDR3, the DNA is TGTGCCAGCAGCTCGAGAGCTAGCGGGGGGGCCTTAACAAGGCAGTACTTC.